One sample yielded the 27 T cell receptor beta chains listed below, sequenced in a study of T cells expressing NK-cell markers (dated by TCRdb to 2019 to 2021). The library was obtained by 5' RACE. Sequencing was carried out with an Illumina HiSeq 2000. Based on TCRdb reprocessing of the reads, there is one entry per CDR3 protein sequence, and DNA is missing. This sample's records show about 460,000 distinct CDR3 sequences. The ten biggest clones cover over 1.3% of the sample. The sample comprised blood T cells: a sorted CD56 or NKG2C T cell subset, CD4+ or CD8+ T cells, or bulk PBMC T cells (not recorded which). All receptors come from a woman in her forties or fifties in good health. Donor details come from another sample of the same person, matched by shared clones.

CDR3 in amino acids: CASSNRGLDYEQYF. The chain joins TRBV28 to TRBJ2-7; as DNA is missing, the TRBD1 call by TCRdb cannot be tested. The CDR3 length is 14 residues. Germline CDR1 reads MDHEN; CDR2 reads SYDVKM.

V is TRBV24-1 and J is TRBJ1-3; without DNA, the TCRdb call of TRBD1 cannot be checked. Per the germline V gene, CDR1 is KGHDR and CDR2 is SFDVKD. The CDR3 spans 15 residues. CDR3 sequence: CATSDPGTAGNTIYF.

This chain joins TRBV10-3 and TRBJ2-3; there is no DNA to check the TCRdb D call of TRBD2. The CDR3 has 19 residues. The V gene's germline CDR1 is ENHRY and CDR2 SYGVKD. CDR3 loop: CAAEPTTSGRASVTDTQYF.

The chain has TRBV7-2 and TRBJ1-5; TCRdb calls TRBD1, which cannot be checked without DNA. The CDR3 consists of 15 residues. Germline V gene lookup returns CDR1 SGHTA and CDR2 FQGNSA. The CDR3 spells CASSRTVHSNQPQHF.

V gene TRBV7-9 combines with J gene TRBJ2-6; without DNA, the TCRdb call of TRBD1 cannot be checked. CDR3 size: 15 residues. CDR1 is SEHNR and CDR2 is FQNEAQ in the germline V gene (reference sequence). The CDR3 here is CASSRDGSGANVLTF.

CDR3: CASSKTGASGSRSYNEQFF. The rearrangement links TRBV21-1 to TRBJ2-1; the D call from TCRdb, TRBD2, cannot be confirmed without DNA. TRBV21-1 is given as a pseudogene. The CDR3 contains 19 residues.

The chain recombines TRBV7-2 with TRBJ1-5; TCRdb returns TRBD1, unconfirmable since there is no DNA. The CDR3 loop spans 15 amino acids. Germline lookup yields CDR1 SGHTA and CDR2 FQGNSA. The CDR3 is CASSKDSGGNQPQHF.

CDR3: CASSLTTTQETQYF. The chain recombines TRBV12-3 or TRBV12-4 with TRBJ2-5; TCRdb outputs TRBD2, but without DNA this stays unchecked. The CDR3 has 14 residues.

The chain is built from TRBV6-6 and TRBJ2-2. CDR1 is MNHNY and CDR2 is SVGAGI in the germline V gene (reference sequence). CDR3 length: 15 amino acids. The CDR3 reads CASRQPGVNTGELFF.

The chain combines TRBV12-3 or TRBV12-4 with TRBJ1-5; TCRdb returns TRBD1, unconfirmable since there is no DNA. The CDR3 sequence is 13 residues long. The CDR3 loop reads CASTDSLNQPQHF.

The V call is TRBV12-3 or TRBV12-4, the J call TRBJ1-1. The CDR3 has 13 residues. The CDR3: CASLTQANTEAFF.

The gene calls are TRBV20-1 and TRBJ2-1; TCRdb's D call, TRBD2, is unchecked because there is no DNA. Germline CDR1 and CDR2: DFQATT and SNEGSKA (reference sequence). The CDR3 is 16 amino acids. CDR3: CSAIEGRAGVTLEQFF.

The chain recombines TRBV6-5 with TRBJ2-3. Germline loops: CDR1 MNHEY, CDR2 SVGAGI. The CDR3 runs to 14 residues. The CDR3: CASSPIETLDTQYF.

The rearrangement uses TRBV27 and TRBJ2-2; there is no DNA to check the TCRdb D call of TRBD1. The CDR3 is made up of 15 amino acids. Germline V gene lookup returns CDR1 MNHEY and CDR2 SMNVEV (reference sequence). The chain's CDR3 is CASSLEGARTGELFF.

The CDR3 protein is CASTGGRLRENIQYF. This rearrangement joins TRBV5-6 to TRBJ2-4; without DNA, the TCRdb call of TRBD1 cannot be checked. This CDR3 comprises 15 residues. From germline, CDR1 is SGHDT and CDR2 YYEEEE.

The chain links TRBV27 to TRBJ2-1; with no DNA, the TCRdb D assignment of TRBD1 cannot be verified. Germline values: CDR1 MNHEY, CDR2 SMNVEV (reference sequence). The CDR3 consists of 16 residues. The chain's CDR3 is CASSLSVGAGLNEQFF.

V gene TRBV10-1 combines with J gene TRBJ2-7. The CDR3 is 13 residues long. From germline, CDR1 is WNHNN and CDR2 SYGVQD (reference sequence). CDR3: CASSGVDSYEQYF.

The chain combines TRBV11-2 with TRBJ2-2. Germline V gives CDR1 SGHAT, CDR2 FQNNGV. The CDR3 totals 15 residues. The CDR3: CASSFGQLITGELFF.

This chain joins TRBV29-1 and TRBJ2-2; the TCRdb call, TRBD1, lacks DNA for checking. This CDR3 region has 14 residues. CDR1 is SQVTM, CDR2 ANQGSEA, per germline. CDR3: CSVVRQGLAGELFF.

CDR3: CASSPSTSGVYEQYF. This chain uses TRBV3-1 with TRBJ2-7; TCRdb picks TRBD2, but there is no DNA to check that call. The V gene's germline CDR1 is LGHDT and CDR2 YNNKEL (reference sequence). There are 15 residues in the CDR3.

This chain links TRBV27 with TRBJ2-1; TCRdb designates TRBD1, a call that cannot be tested without DNA. CDR1 is MNHEY and CDR2 is SMNVEV in the germline V gene (reference sequence). The CDR3 runs 15 residues. The chain's CDR3 is CASSLEGASYNEQFF.

V usage is TRBV5-1 and J usage is TRBJ2-5; TCRdb proposes TRBD1, but this gene call is untestable without DNA. The CDR3 is made up of 15 amino acids. Germline lookup yields CDR1 SGHRS and CDR2 YFSETQ. This CDR3 reads CASSFEQVQGETQYF. Full variable domain (missing parts from reference TRBV5-1 and TRBJ2-5): KAGVTQTPRYLIKTRGQQVTLSCSPISGHRSVSWYQQTPGQGLQFLFEYFSETQRNKGNFPGRFSGRQFSNSRSEMNVSTLELGDSALYLCASSFEQVQGETQYFGPGTRLLVL.

This chain links TRBV4-1 with TRBJ1-1. The CDR3 runs 16 residues. CDR1 is MGHRA, CDR2 YSYEKL, per germline. CDR3 sequence: CASSQVEHSRNTEAFF.

V and J are TRBV9 and TRBJ2-1; with no DNA, the TCRdb D assignment of TRBD1 cannot be verified. This CDR3 spans 14 amino acids. The V gene's germline CDR1 is SGDLS and CDR2 YYNGEE. CDR3 sequence reads: CASSVGPTVNEQFF.

The CDR3 sequence is CANQGPEGEEQFF. The chain couples TRBV10-3 to TRBJ2-1; TCRdb proposes TRBD2, but this gene call is untestable without DNA. The germline CDR1 and CDR2 sequences are ENHRY and SYGVKD. This CDR3 region has 13 residues.

The chain combines TRBV14 with TRBJ2-7; checking the TCRdb D call of TRBD2 is not possible without DNA. Per the germline V gene, CDR1 is SGHDN and CDR2 is FVKESK. The CDR3 spans 15 residues. This CDR3 reads CASSRSPGPFYEQYF.

The chain combines TRBV10-1 with TRBJ2-5; there is no DNA to check the TCRdb D call of TRBD2. The CDR3 covers 16 residues. Germline V gene lookup returns CDR1 WNHNN and CDR2 SYGVQD (reference sequence). The CDR3 reads CASSDFGTSGKETQYF.